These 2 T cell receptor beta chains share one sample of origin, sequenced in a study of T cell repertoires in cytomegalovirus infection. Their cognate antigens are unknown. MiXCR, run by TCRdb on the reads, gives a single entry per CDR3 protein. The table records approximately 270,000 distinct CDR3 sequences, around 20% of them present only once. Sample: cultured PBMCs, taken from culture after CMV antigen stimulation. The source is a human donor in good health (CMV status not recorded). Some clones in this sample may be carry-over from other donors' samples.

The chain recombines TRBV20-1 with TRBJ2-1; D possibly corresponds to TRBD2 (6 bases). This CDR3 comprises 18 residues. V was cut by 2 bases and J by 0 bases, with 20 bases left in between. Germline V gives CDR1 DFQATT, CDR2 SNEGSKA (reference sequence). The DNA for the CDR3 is TGCAGTGCTAGACGTAGCTCTGGAGGGTTTACCTCCTACAATGAGCAGTTCTTC. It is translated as CSARRSSGGFTSYNEQFF.

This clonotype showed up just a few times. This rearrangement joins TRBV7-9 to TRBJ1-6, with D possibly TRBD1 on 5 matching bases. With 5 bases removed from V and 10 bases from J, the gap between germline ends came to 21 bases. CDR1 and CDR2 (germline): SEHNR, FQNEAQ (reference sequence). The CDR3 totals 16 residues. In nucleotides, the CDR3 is TGTGCCAGCAGCCCCATATCGTTCCGGACACACTCACCCCTCCACTTT. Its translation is CASSPISFRTHSPLHF.